This is a list of T cell receptor beta chains from one sample in a study of control samples from healthy donors and cancer patients. Produced via immunoSEQ multiplex PCR; TCRdb's table is partial and in-frame only. The data contain about 110,000 clones, about nine tenths of them singletons. Material: blood. The source of these receptors is a human donor in good health. The donor label of this sample is uncertain. Each CDR3 is given with its conserved first and last residue. D genes are given only for firm matches. Not every row has a clone size; where given, it reads once, few, many or a size class.

J gene | V gene | clone size | D gene | CDR3 protein | CDR3 DNA
TRBJ1-4 | TRBV18 | . | . | CASSPVGGTNEKLFF | TGTGCCAGCTCACCCGTTGGGGGAACTAATGAAAAACTGTTTTTT
TRBJ2-5 | TRBV20-1 | . | . | CSAWWSETQYF | TGCAGTGCTTGGTGGTCAGAGACCCAGTACTTC
TRBJ1-5 | TRBV19 | . | TRBD1 | CASNLDRHSNQPQHF | TGTGCCAGTAACTTGGACAGGCATAGCAATCAGCCCCAGCATTTT
TRBJ2-4 | TRBV9 | . | TRBD1 | CASSEGQRQNIQYF | TGTGCCAGCAGCGAGGGACAGCGACAAAACATTCAGTACTTC
TRBJ2-7 | TRBV25-1 | . | . | CASSEWDGSYEQYF | TGTGCCAGCAGTGAATGGGACGGTTCCTACGAGCAGTACTTC
TRBJ2-6 | TRBV2 | . | . | CASTQALSGANVLTF | TGTGCCAGCACCCAGGCCCTCTCTGGGGCCAACGTCCTGACTTTC
TRBJ1-6 | TRBV19 | . | . | CASMESTGFDNSPLHF | TGTGCCAGTATGGAAAGCACAGGGTTTGATAATTCACCCCTCCACTTT
TRBJ2-3 | TRBV7-9 | . | TRBD1 | CASSPWTGGADTQYF | TGTGCCAGCAGCCCATGGACAGGGGGAGCAGATACGCAGTATTTT
TRBJ1-4 | TRBV5-4 | . | . | CASSRGGEHEKLFF | TGTGCCAGCAGCCGGGGGGGGGAACATGAAAAACTGTTTTTT
TRBJ1-6 | TRBV10-3 | . | . | CAIRERGGSYNSPLHF | TGTGCCATCAGGGAGAGGGGGGGCTCCTATAATTCACCCCTCCACTTT
TRBJ2-3 | TRBV3-1/TRBV3-2 | . | . | CASSQRGRDQTAQYF | TGTGCCAGCAGCCAACGGGGCAGAGATCAGACAGCGCAGTATTTT
TRBJ1-6 | TRBV5-4 | . | . | CASSGPSGVSNSPLHF | TGTGCCAGCAGCGGCCCCTCGGGAGTATCGAATTCACCCCTCCACTTT
TRBJ2-2 | TRBV4-2 | . | . | CASSPKISGQAGELFF | TGTGCCAGCTCACCTAAGATTAGCGGACAAGCCGGGGAGCTGTTTTTT
TRBJ2-2 | TRBV24-1 | . | . | CATSEGRPPNTGELFF | TGTGCCACCTCCGAGGGTAGACCTCCGAACACCGGGGAGCTGTTTTTT
TRBJ1-2 | TRBV27 | . | TRBD1 | CASGANRQGGYTF | TGTGCCAGCGGGGCGAACAGACAGGGCGGCTACACCTTC
TRBJ1-6 | TRBV7-2 | . | . | CASSFSGENSPLHF | TGTGCCAGCAGCTTTTCAGGAGAGAATTCACCCCTCCACTTT
TRBJ1-2 | TRBV21-1 | . | . | CARPPHRLFGYTF | TGTGCCAGACCGCCCCACAGGCTCTTTGGCTACACCTTC
TRBJ1-6 | TRBV7-2 | . | . | CASSLSAGAYNSPLHF | TGTGCCAGCAGCTTAAGCGCCGGCGCCTATAATTCACCCCTCCACTTT
TRBJ1-2 | TRBV7-9 | few | . | CASSLEGGYGYTF | TGTGCCAGCAGCTTAGAGGGAGGGTATGGCTACACCTTC
TRBJ2-1 | TRBV29-1 | . | . | CSVVIGSSSYNEQFF | TGCAGCGTTGTGATTGGCTCAAGCTCCTACAATGAGCAGTTCTTC
TRBJ2-7 | TRBV28 | . | . | CASSSPSGIYEQYF | TGTGCCAGCAGTTCCCCCTCAGGGATCTACGAGCAGTACTTC
TRBJ1-4 | TRBV11-2 | . | TRBD1 | CASSLLQGAGEKLFF | TGTGCCAGCAGCTTACTACAGGGGGCTGGGGAAAAACTGTTTTTT
TRBJ1-4 | TRBV27 | . | . | CASSRRMNEKLFF | TGTGCCAGCAGTCGGCGGATGAATGAAAAACTGTTTTTT
TRBJ2-2 | TRBV3-1/TRBV3-2 | once | TRBD2 | CASSQAAGGQANTGELFF | TGTGCCAGCAGCCAAGCAGCGGGGGGACAAGCGAACACCGGGGAGCTGTTTTTT
TRBJ1-5 | TRBV7-8 | . | . | CATTAYSNQPQHF | TGTGCCACGACAGCATATAGCAATCAGCCCCAGCATTTT
TRBJ2-2 | TRBV7-8 | . | TRBD1 | CASSLGTGTNTGELFF | TGTGCCAGCAGCCTTGGGACAGGGACGAACACCGGGGAGCTGTTTTTT
TRBJ1-2 | TRBV3-1/TRBV3-2 | . | . | CASSSSVDGYTF | TGTGCCAGCAGCAGCTCCGTTGATGGCTACACCTTC
TRBJ2-7 | TRBV18 | once | TRBD1 | CASSPSGQPAYEQYF | TGTGCCAGCTCACCTTCGGGACAGCCGGCCTACGAGCAGTACTTC
TRBJ1-3 | TRBV19 | few | . | CASTPSHEIGLQANTIYF | TGTGCCAGTACCCCATCCCATGAGATCGGGCTTCAGGCTAACACCATATATTTT
TRBJ1-4 | TRBV19 | once | . | CASSISFGGEKLFF | TGTGCCAGTAGTATCTCGTTCGGGGGTGAAAAACTGTTTTTT
TRBJ1-5 | TRBV19 | . | TRBD1 | CASSMGPGQGLVSNQPQHF | TGTGCCAGTAGTATGGGCCCGGGACAGGGTTTAGTGAGCAATCAGCCCCAGCATTTT
TRBJ1-5 | TRBV6-5 | . | TRBD1 | CASRDKDRDQPQHF | TGTGCCAGCAGAGACAAGGACAGGGATCAGCCCCAGCATTTT
TRBJ2-7 | TRBV6-2/TRBV6-3 | . | . | CASSTPGDPYEQYF | TGTGCCAGCAGCACCCCCGGGGACCCCTACGAGCAGTACTTC
TRBJ1-4 | TRBV3-1/TRBV3-2 | . | . | CASSQVDGNGKLFF | TGTGCCAGCAGCCAAGTAGACGGGAATGGAAAACTGTTTTTT
TRBJ2-5 | TRBV6-5 | . | . | CASSRVRETQYF | TGTGCCAGCAGTCGGGTACGAGAGACCCAGTACTTC
TRBJ2-3 | TRBV6-4 | . | . | CASSATGGEDTQYF | TGTGCCAGCAGTGCAACCGGGGGTGAAGATACGCAGTATTTT
TRBJ2-3 | TRBV7-2 | . | . | CASSPSPGADTQYF | TGTGCCAGCAGCCCATCTCCGGGGGCGGATACGCAGTATTTT
TRBJ1-1 | TRBV19 | . | . | CASIRDTEAFF | TGTGCCAGTATTCGAGACACTGAAGCTTTCTTT
TRBJ1-2 | TRBV3-1/TRBV3-2 | . | . | CASSLGYGGYTF | TGTGCCAGCAGCCTCGGATATGGCGGCTACACCTTC
TRBJ1-1 | TRBV5-1 | few | . | CASRPQRAANTEAFF | TGCGCCAGCAGACCCCAGCGGGCGGCGAACACTGAAGCTTTCTTT
TRBJ2-2 | TRBV11-2 | . | TRBD2 | CASSLVRGANTGELFF | TGTGCCAGCAGCTTAGTCCGGGGGGCGAACACCGGGGAGCTGTTTTTT
TRBJ2-2 | TRBV6-6 | . | . | CASRADTAPGELFF | TGTGCCAGCAGAGCGGACACCGCTCCCGGGGAGCTGTTTTTT
TRBJ2-7 | TRBV19 | . | TRBD1 | CASSNLGTDIYEQYF | TGTGCCAGTAGTAACCTGGGGACAGACATCTACGAGCAGTACTTC
TRBJ2-3 | TRBV7-9 | . | . | CASSFRGSTDTQYF | TGTGCCAGCAGCTTTCGCGGTAGCACAGATACGCAGTATTTT
TRBJ2-3 | TRBV6-4 | . | TRBD1 | CASSEGQGALDTQYF | TGTGCCAGCAGTGAGGGACAGGGGGCCTTGGATACGCAGTATTTT
TRBJ1-2 | TRBV24-1 | . | . | CATSDLWQNYGYTF | TGTGCCACCAGTGATTTGTGGCAGAACTATGGCTACACCTTC
TRBJ1-5 | TRBV5-1 | . | TRBD1 | CASSLAGQRNQPQHF | TGCGCCAGCAGCTTGGCGGGACAGCGCAATCAGCCCCAGCATTTT
TRBJ2-1 | TRBV7-6 | . | . | CASSFGGPWNEQFF | TGTGCCAGCAGCTTTGGGGGCCCTTGGAATGAGCAGTTCTTC
TRBJ2-3 | TRBV5-1 | once | TRBD1 | CASSTGQGLDSQYF | TGCGCCAGCAGCACGGGACAGGGGCTCGATTCGCAGTATTTT
TRBJ1-1 | TRBV5-8 | few | . | CASSYVGFGAFF | TGTGCCAGCAGCTATGTGGGCTTTGGAGCTTTCTTT
TRBJ1-2 | TRBV2 | . | . | CASSVLRAPGYTF | TGTGCCAGCAGTGTACTGAGGGCGCCTGGCTACACCTTC
TRBJ2-5 | TRBV9 | once | TRBD1 | CASSVGGDRVRLETQYF | TGTGCCAGCAGCGTAGGGGGGGACAGGGTGCGGTTGGAGACCCAGTACTTC
TRBJ2-7 | TRBV3-1/TRBV3-2 | . | TRBD1 | CASSPGTGEWQYF | TGTGCCAGCAGCCCCGGGACAGGGGAGTGGCAGTACTTC
TRBJ1-3 | TRBV5-1 | . | . | CASSLGSGDTIYF | TGCGCCAGCAGCTTGGGCAGTGGGGACACCATATATTTT
TRBJ2-5 | TRBV9 | . | . | CASSVAEGSAETQYF | TGTGCCAGCAGCGTAGCAGAGGGCTCTGCGGAGACCCAGTACTTC
TRBJ1-3 | TRBV18 | . | . | CASSPQNQRPGNTIYF | TGTGCCAGCTCACCTCAAAACCAGAGGCCTGGAAACACCATATATTTT
TRBJ2-5 | TRBV6-2/TRBV6-3 | . | . | CASTPIGSETQYF | TGTGCCAGCACCCCGATTGGGTCCGAGACCCAGTACTTC
TRBJ2-7 | TRBV24-1 | once | TRBD1 | CATSDPGQGALEQYF | TGTGCCACCAGTGACCCGGGACAGGGGGCTCTCGAGCAGTACTTC
TRBJ1-1 | TRBV7-2 | . | . | CASSLRQGNAFF | TGTGCCAGCAGCTTAAGGCAGGGGAACGCTTTCTTT